A selection of T cell receptor beta chains follows, all from one sample in a study of early stage breast cancer tumors. TCRdb's copy holds only in-frame clones and misses some; the assay was immunoSEQ multiplex PCR. This sample has tens of thousands of clones, with around 80% found just once. Sequenced: blood. Source of these receptors: a person aged 40 to 49 with breast cancer. Each CDR3 is given with its conserved first and last residue. Each record gives: D gene, J gene, V gene, CDR3 length, clone size, CDR3 protein, CDR3 DNA. The D gene is left open where the match is weak. Clone size is given for some rows only: seen once, a few or many times, or a class if the clone is expanded.

D gene: .
J gene: TRBJ1-3
V gene: TRBV5-1
CDR3 length: 16
clone size: .
CDR3 protein: CASSLDLSLSGNTIYF
CDR3 DNA: TGCGCCAGCAGCTTAGATCTCTCGCTCTCTGGAAACACCATATATTTT

D gene: TRBD1
J gene: TRBJ1-2
V gene: TRBV6-1
CDR3 length: 15
clone size: .
CDR3 protein: CASRSDRASNYGYTF
CDR3 DNA: TGTGCCAGCAGGTCTGACAGGGCGAGTAACTATGGCTACACCTTC

D gene: .
J gene: TRBJ2-7
V gene: TRBV10-3
CDR3 length: 9
clone size: .
CDR3 protein: CAITYEQYF
CDR3 DNA: TGTGCCATCACCTACGAGCAGTACTTC

D gene: TRBD2
J gene: TRBJ2-3
V gene: TRBV18
CDR3 length: 17
clone size: .
CDR3 protein: CASSPQAGGPGTDTQYF
CDR3 DNA: TGTGCCAGCTCACCACAAGCGGGAGGGCCGGGCACAGATACGCAGTATTTT

D gene: TRBD1
J gene: TRBJ2-1
V gene: TRBV19
CDR3 length: 12
clone size: .
CDR3 protein: CASRTGRDEQFF
CDR3 DNA: TGTGCCAGCCGGACAGGGAGAGATGAGCAGTTCTTC

D gene: TRBD2
J gene: TRBJ2-2
V gene: TRBV30
CDR3 length: 13
clone size: once
CDR3 protein: CAWGLAFTGELFF
CDR3 DNA: TGTGCCTGGGGACTAGCGTTCACCGGGGAGCTGTTTTTT

D gene: .
J gene: TRBJ1-4
V gene: TRBV7-9
CDR3 length: 14
clone size: .
CDR3 protein: CANSFTGMTEKLFF
CDR3 DNA: TGTGCCAACAGCTTCACAGGGATGACTGAAAAACTGTTTTTT

D gene: .
J gene: TRBJ1-5
V gene: TRBV19
CDR3 length: 14
clone size: .
CDR3 protein: CATGAGGGYQPQHF
CDR3 DNA: TGTGCCACGGGAGCTGGAGGGGGATACCAGCCCCAGCATTTT

D gene: .
J gene: TRBJ2-2
V gene: TRBV7-7
CDR3 length: 13
clone size: .
CDR3 protein: CASSFSVGGELFF
CDR3 DNA: TGTGCTAGCAGCTTTAGTGTCGGCGGGGAGCTGTTTTTT

D gene: .
J gene: TRBJ2-3
V gene: TRBV7-2
CDR3 length: 14
clone size: .
CDR3 protein: CASSLASVRDTQYF
CDR3 DNA: TGTGCCAGCAGTTTAGCTAGCGTTAGAGATACGCAGTATTTT

D gene: TRBD2
J gene: TRBJ2-1
V gene: TRBV5-6
CDR3 length: 17
clone size: .
CDR3 protein: CASSLTGVTSGRREQFF
CDR3 DNA: TGTGCCAGCAGCTTGACTGGGGTGACTAGCGGGAGGCGTGAGCAGTTCTTC

D gene: .
J gene: TRBJ1-3
V gene: TRBV7-3
CDR3 length: 15
clone size: .
CDR3 protein: CASSRGASSGNTIYF
CDR3 DNA: TGTGCCAGCAGCCGGGGGGCAAGCTCTGGAAACACCATATATTTT

D gene: TRBD1
J gene: TRBJ1-1
V gene: TRBV19
CDR3 length: 14
clone size: .
CDR3 protein: CASSLGTGGTEAFF
CDR3 DNA: TGTGCCAGTAGTCTGGGGACAGGGGGCACTGAAGCTTTCTTT

D gene: TRBD1
J gene: TRBJ1-2
V gene: TRBV4-2
CDR3 length: 14
clone size: .
CDR3 protein: CASQQTGGAYGYTF
CDR3 DNA: TGTGCCAGCCAACAGACAGGGGGGGCATATGGCTACACCTTC